The 23 T cell receptor beta chains below come from one sample, sequenced in a study of cytomegalovirus exposure and HLA in healthy donors (dated by TCRdb to about 2017). Libraries were built with the immunoSEQ multiplex PCR assay. For the multiplex PCR, a mixture combining 60 forward primers for TCR Vbeta segments and 13 reverse primers for TCR Jbeta segments was used. This is the immuneACCESS table as TCRdb keeps it, with only in-frame sequences that have V and J called. A part of the clones is gone; compared with another copy, unresolved V genes explain less than half, and the rest is unexplained. The sample has under 130,000 clones on record. The biggest ten clones account for 0.55% to 0.65% of the sample. Input material: PBMCs. These receptor sequences come from a man aged 45 to 65 in good health and CMV-seronegative.

The chain couples TRBV7-2 to TRBJ2-7; D not certain. The CDR3 loop spans 15 amino acids. Germline V gene lookup returns CDR1 SGHTA and CDR2 FQGNSA. V lost 1 base to trimming and J lost 0 bases, with 10 bases between them. The CDR3, as DNA: TGTGCCAGCAGCTTAGACTTTCCCGGCTCCTACGAGCAGTACTTC. It is translated as CASSLDFPGSYEQYF.

The chain has TRBV6-6 and TRBJ2-7; 7 positions match TRBD1. The CDR3 consists of 15 residues. The V and J ends lost 7 bases and 2 bases, in that order; junction bases with no gene match: 11. The germline V gene has CDR1 MNHNY and CDR2 SVGAGI (reference sequence). The CDR3 region is CASNPRDSGAYEQYF. As DNA, the CDR3 is TGTGCCAGCAACCCCAGGGACAGTGGCGCCTACGAGCAGTACTTC.

V usage is TRBV10-1 and J usage is TRBJ1-2; the D is unclear. V was cut by 5 bases and J by 3 bases, with 10 bases left in between. Looked up from germline, CDR1 is WNHNN and CDR2 is SYGVQD (reference sequence). This CDR3 is built from 13 residues. The CDR3 sequence: CASSPVRDYGYTF. The CDR3 DNA reads TGCGCCAGCAGTCCAGTCCGGGACTATGGCTACACCTTC.

This chain connects TRBV7-8 to TRBJ2-7; D unclear. CDR3 size: 14 residues. V dropped 4 bases and J dropped 0 bases, with 10 bases sitting between them. Germline V lookup: CDR1 SGHVS, CDR2 FQNEAQ. This CDR3 reads CASSSSIGSYEQYF. CDR3 DNA sequence: TGTGCCAGCAGCTCAAGCATTGGCTCCTACGAGCAGTACTTC.

J is TRBJ2-7 and V is TRBV6-5; the D gene is possibly TRBD1 (5 bases). The ends were cut back, 0 bases at V and 5 bases at J, with 8 bases in the middle. The CDR3 loop spans 13 amino acids. In germline, CDR1 is MNHEY, CDR2 SVGAGI. CDR3 sequence: CASSYSSGNEQYF. Here the CDR3 DNA reads TGTGCCAGCAGTTACTCATCAGGGAACGAGCAGTACTTC.

V and J are TRBV7-9 and TRBJ2-3; D is ambiguous. The length of the CDR3 is 12 residues. V gave up 5 bases and J gave up 7 bases, with 10 bases separating them. Germline V gene lookup returns CDR1 SEHNR and CDR2 FQNEAQ (reference sequence). The CDR3 nucleotides are TGTGCCAGCAGCAGAGACTTTTATACGCAGTATTTT. Translating it yields CASSRDFYTQYF.

The chain couples TRBV7-8 to TRBJ2-7, with 7 bases lining up with TRBD1. The CDR3 consists of 16 residues. After removal of 1 base from V and 4 bases from J, the junction contained 10 bases not matched to a gene. Germline V gives CDR1 SGHVS, CDR2 FQNEAQ. The CDR3 bases are TGTGCCAGCAGCTTAGGAGGGGGCGCGGGTATTTACGAGCAGTACTTC. Its protein product is CASSLGGGAGIYEQYF. Looking up the rest from reference TRBV7-8 and TRBJ2-7 gives the full variable domain: GAGVSQSPRYKVAKRGQDVALRCDPISGHVSLFWYQQALGQGPEFLTYFQNEAQLDKSGLPSDRFFAERPEGSVSTLKIQRTQQEDSAVYLCASSLGGGAGIYEQYFGPGTRLTVT.

This sequence joins TRBV5-1 and TRBJ2-5, with a weak D call TRBD1 (6 bases). Germline-derived CDR1 and CDR2 are SGHRS and YFSETQ. This CDR3 is built from 15 residues. V gave up 5 bases and J gave up 2 bases, with 16 bases separating them. The CDR3 reads CASSLDTGPQETQYF. Here the CDR3 DNA reads TGCGCCAGCAGTCTTGACACAGGGCCACAAGAGACCCAGTACTTC.

Comments on this clone: The germline gene is not matched at one end of the junction; a read error may be the cause. The identical CDR3 is also encoded by other nucleotide sequences in the sample. The J gene is TRBJ2-5, the V gene TRBV6-5; TRBD1 aligns across 9 bases. The CDR3 extends over 15 amino acids. Germline lookup yields CDR1 MNHEY and CDR2 SVGAGI. The CDR3 DNA follows: TGCGCCAGCAGGCAGGGACAGGGAGGTTTTCGGACCCAGTACTTC. Its translation: CASRQGQGGFRTQYF.

The chain joins TRBV5-1 to TRBJ1-6; 8 nucleotides match TRBD1. CDR1 is SGHRS and CDR2 is YFSETQ in the germline V gene. V trimming: 0 bases; J trimming: 0 bases; junction bases outside the gene matches: 8. CDR3 length equals 19 residues. CDR3 nucleotide sequence: TGCGCCAGCAGCTTGGTGGGACAGGCCATTAGCTCCTATAATTCACCCCTCCACTTT. This encodes CASSLVGQAISSYNSPLHF.

This sequence joins TRBV29-1 and TRBJ2-5; possible D gene TRBD2, 5 bases. Gene TRBJ2-7 matches the end of the DNA better, so the J call may be wrong. CDR1 and CDR2 from the germline V gene are SQVTM and ANQGSEA. This CDR3 region has 12 residues. The CDR3: CSVVPNSGEQYF. In DNA form, the CDR3 reads TGCAGCGTTGTACCCAACAGCGGCGAGCAGTACTTC.

The chain joins TRBV6-6 to TRBJ1-2; 11 bases are a match to TRBD1. This CDR3 is built from 15 residues. With V trimmed by 6 bases and J by 4 bases, 7 bases remained unmatched. CDR1 and CDR2 (germline): MNHNY, SVGAGI (reference sequence). CDR3 in amino acids: CASSSGTGGPYGYTF. The CDR3 nucleotides read TGTGCCAGCAGCTCCGGGACAGGGGGACCCTATGGCTACACCTTC.

The chain carries TRBV14 and TRBJ2-5; no clear D gene. The CDR3 has 15 amino acids. Looked up from germline, CDR1 is SGHDN and CDR2 is FVKESK. Trimming took off 4 bases at V and 5 bases at J, with 17 bases between the two ends. The DNA for the CDR3 is TGTGCCAGCAGCCGAAGTTTCGGGTCCCGGGAGACCCAGTACTTC. It translates to CASSRSFGSRETQYF.

This chain joins TRBV7-8 and TRBJ1-4, with 10 bases aligning to TRBD1. This CDR3 contains 15 residues. Germline V gives CDR1 SGHVS, CDR2 FQNEAQ. The junction had 4 bases not matched to a gene; V was cut back by 3 bases and J by 6 bases. The CDR3 DNA reads as TGTGCCAGCAGCTTTTGGACAGGGGGGCATGAAAAACTGTTTTTT. This encodes CASSFWTGGHEKLFF.

J is TRBJ2-2 and V is TRBV5-1; weak D call: TRBD2 (6 bases). The length of the CDR3 is 17 residues. V lost 0 bases and J lost 0, with 12 bases in between. CDR1 is SGHRS and CDR2 is YFSETQ in the germline V gene. CDR3 region: CASSLEPRDANTGELFF. In DNA form, the CDR3 reads TGCGCCAGCAGCTTGGAGCCGCGGGACGCGAACACCGGGGAGCTGTTTTTT.

This sequence joins TRBV4-3 and TRBJ2-7, with TRBD1 as a possible D gene (6 bases). This CDR3 contains 15 residues. The germline V and J ends were trimmed by 1 base and 5 bases, with 15 bases remaining between them. CDR1 LGHNA and CDR2 YSLEER come from the germline V gene. Written as DNA, the CDR3 is TGCGCCAGCAGCCAAGTTACAGGGCGGTACAACGAGCAGTACTTC. This codes for CASSQVTGRYNEQYF.

The chain links TRBV5-1 to TRBJ1-1, with 10 positions matching TRBD1. V was clipped by 2 bases and J by 1 base; unmatched bases: 2. Germline CDR1 SGHRS, CDR2 YFSETQ. This CDR3 comprises 15 residues. The CDR3 reads CASSFGTGANTEAFF. The CDR3 region has the DNA TGCGCCAGCAGCTTCGGGACAGGGGCGAACACTGAAGCTTTCTTT.

The V gene is TRBV29-1, the J gene TRBJ1-4, with D tentatively TRBD1 (5 bases). Trimming left V 4 bases short and J 2 bases short, with 8 bases between. The germline V gene has CDR1 SQVTM and CDR2 ANQGSEA. CDR3 size: 13 residues. The CDR3 protein is CSVAPGTNEKLFF. DNA for the CDR3: TGCAGCGTTGCCCCAGGGACTAATGAAAAACTGTTTTTT. The whole variable domain, filled in from reference TRBV29-1 and TRBJ1-4, reads SAVISQKPSRDICQRGTSLTIQCQVDSQVTMMFWYRQQPGQSLTLIATANQGSEATYESGFVIDKFPISRPNLTFSTLTVSNMSPEDSSIYLCSVAPGTNEKLFFGSGTQLSVL.

The genes are TRBV5-1 and TRBJ1-3; unclear D gene. Trimming left V 5 bases short and J 1 base short, with 13 bases between. This CDR3 is 15 amino acids long. Germline CDR1 and CDR2: SGHRS and YFSETQ. CDR3: CASRITTGSGNTIYF. The CDR3 DNA is TGCGCCAGCAGGATTACCACGGGGTCTGGAAACACCATATATTTT.

The chain couples TRBV5-5 to TRBJ1-2; D is uncertain. Trimming removed 2 bases from V and 0 bases from J, with 8 bases in between. Per the germline V gene, CDR1 is SGHKS and CDR2 is YYEKEE (reference sequence). This CDR3 has 14 residues. Written as DNA, the CDR3 is TGTGCCAGCAGCTTAGGCCAGGCTAACTATGGCTACACCTTC. As protein: CASSLGQANYGYTF.

The CDR3 loop is CASSGDSFGGYTF. The CDR3 DNA follows: TGTGCCAGCTCAGGGGACAGCTTCGGTGGCTACACCTTC. J is TRBJ1-2 and V is TRBV18; 7 bases are shared with TRBD1. CDR3 size: 13 residues. Germline loops: CDR1 KGHSH, CDR2 LQKENI. V shed 5 bases and J 7 bases; nucleotides not matched to a gene: 7.

This chain connects TRBV5-6 to TRBJ1-6, with D tentatively TRBD1 (6 bases). CDR1 SGHDT and CDR2 YYEEEE come from the germline V gene. The CDR3 is 14 residues long. The V gene lost 4 bases and the J gene lost 8 bases, with 13 bases spanning the gap. The CDR3 sequence is CASSPKYRDSPLHF. The CDR3 region has the DNA TGTGCCAGCAGCCCCAAGTACAGGGATTCACCCCTCCACTTT.

This sequence joins TRBV7-9 and TRBJ1-1; the match to TRBD1 covers 9 bases. Trimming took 5 bases from V and 6 from J; bases not matched to a gene: 13. Germline CDR1 SEHNR, CDR2 FQNEAQ (reference sequence). The CDR3 is made up of 16 amino acids. CDR3 sequence reads: CASSPRQGVGVPEAFF. Here the CDR3 DNA reads TGTGCCAGCAGCCCCAGACAGGGGGTGGGGGTGCCTGAAGCTTTCTTT.